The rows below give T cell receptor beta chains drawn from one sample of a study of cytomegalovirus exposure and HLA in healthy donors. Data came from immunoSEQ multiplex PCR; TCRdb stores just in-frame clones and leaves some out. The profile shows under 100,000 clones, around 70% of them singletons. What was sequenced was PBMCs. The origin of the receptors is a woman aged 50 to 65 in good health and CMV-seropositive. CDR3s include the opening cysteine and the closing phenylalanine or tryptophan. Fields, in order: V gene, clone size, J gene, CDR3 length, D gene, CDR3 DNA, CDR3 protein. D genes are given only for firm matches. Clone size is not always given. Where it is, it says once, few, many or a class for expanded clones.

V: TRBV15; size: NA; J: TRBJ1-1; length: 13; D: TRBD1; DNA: TGTGCCACCAGCACCAACAGGGGGTCTGAAGCTTTCTTT; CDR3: CATSTNRGSEAFF
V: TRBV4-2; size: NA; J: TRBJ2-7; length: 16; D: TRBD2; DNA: TGTGCCAGCAGTCGTTCGATGGCGGGGGACTCCTACGAGCAGTACTTC; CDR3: CASSRSMAGDSYEQYF
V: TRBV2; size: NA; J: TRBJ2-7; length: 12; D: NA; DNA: TGTGCCAGCAGTTCGGTGCCCTACGAGCAGTACTTC; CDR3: CASSSVPYEQYF
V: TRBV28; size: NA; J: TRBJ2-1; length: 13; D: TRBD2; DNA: TGTGCCAGCAGCTCAGCGGGGACCAATGAGCAGTTCTTC; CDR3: CASSSAGTNEQFF
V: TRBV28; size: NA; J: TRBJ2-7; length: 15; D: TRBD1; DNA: TGTGCCAGCAGTTCGCCGGGACAGGCATACTACGAGCAGTACTTC; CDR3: CASSSPGQAYYEQYF
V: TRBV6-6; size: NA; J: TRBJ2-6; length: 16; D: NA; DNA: TGTGCCAGCAGAAACTCGGGCCAGGGAGGGGCCAACGTCCTGACTTTC; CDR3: CASRNSGQGGANVLTF
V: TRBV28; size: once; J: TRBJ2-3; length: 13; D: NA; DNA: TGTGCCAGCAGTCCGCCGGGAGTCCACACGCAGTATTTT; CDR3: CASSPPGVHTQYF
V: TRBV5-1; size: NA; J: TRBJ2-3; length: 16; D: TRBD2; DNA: TGCGCCAGCAGCTTGGTGGCTAGCGGAAGCACAGATACGCAGTATTTT; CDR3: CASSLVASGSTDTQYF
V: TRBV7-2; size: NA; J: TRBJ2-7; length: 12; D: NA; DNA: TGTGCCAGCAGCTACCAAACATACGAGCAGTACTTC; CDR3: CASSYQTYEQYF
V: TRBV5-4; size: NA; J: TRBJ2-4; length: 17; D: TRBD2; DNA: TGTGCCAGCAGCTTGGCCCGGGGAGCGGGAGGGCCGAGCATTCAGTACTTC; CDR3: CASSLARGAGGPSIQYF
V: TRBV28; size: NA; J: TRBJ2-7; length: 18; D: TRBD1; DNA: TGTGCCAGCAGCCCACGGACAGGGAAAATACTCACTTCCTACGAGCAGTACTTC; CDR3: CASSPRTGKILTSYEQYF
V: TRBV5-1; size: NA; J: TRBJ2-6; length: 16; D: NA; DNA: TGCGCCAGCAGCTTGGAACCGAGCTCTGGGGCCAACGTCCTGACTTTC; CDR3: CASSLEPSSGANVLTF
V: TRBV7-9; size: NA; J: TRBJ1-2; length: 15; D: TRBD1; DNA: TGTGCCAGCAGCATCCGGGACAGGGGCTCTTTGGAGTCGACCTTC; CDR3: CASSIRDRGSLESTF
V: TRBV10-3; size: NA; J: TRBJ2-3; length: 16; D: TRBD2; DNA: TGTGCCACGAAGGGCACTAGCGGGAGGGGGGGGTCGGGGCAGTATTTT; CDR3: CATKGTSGRGGSGQYF
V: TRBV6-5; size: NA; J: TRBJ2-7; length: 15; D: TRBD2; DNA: TGTGCCAGCAGGGGTCTCACTAGCGGCTCCTACGAGCAGTACTTC; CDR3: CASRGLTSGSYEQYF
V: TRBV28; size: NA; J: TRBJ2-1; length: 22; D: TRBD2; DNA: TGTGCCAGCAGTTTTCTTACCCCTGGGGGACTAGCGGGAATTGGAGTTCTGGATGAGCAGTTCTTC; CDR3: CASSFLTPGGLAGIGVLDEQFF
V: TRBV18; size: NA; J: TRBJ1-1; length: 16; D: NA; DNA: TGTGCCAGCTCACCCCGGACTCCGGGTATGAACACTGAAGCTTTCTTT; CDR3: CASSPRTPGMNTEAFF
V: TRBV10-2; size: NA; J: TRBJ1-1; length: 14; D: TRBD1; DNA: TGCGCCAGCAGTCTCGGACAGGGTATAAATGAAGCTTTCTTT; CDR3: CASSLGQGINEAFF
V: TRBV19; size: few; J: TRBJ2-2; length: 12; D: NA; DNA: TGTGCCAGTAGAGGGGTCAGCGGGGAGCTGTTTTTT; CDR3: CASRGVSGELFF
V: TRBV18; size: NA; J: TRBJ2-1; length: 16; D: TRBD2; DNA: TGTGCCAGCTCACTAAAGACTAGCGGGAGGCTGGATGAGCAGTTCTTC; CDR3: CASSLKTSGRLDEQFF
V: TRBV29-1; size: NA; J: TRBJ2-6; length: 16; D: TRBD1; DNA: TGCAGCGTCTCCGGGACAGGAGTCTCTGGGGCCAACGTCCTGACTTTC; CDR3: CSVSGTGVSGANVLTF
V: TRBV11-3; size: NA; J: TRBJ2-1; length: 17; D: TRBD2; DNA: TGTGCCAGCAGCAAGGGACTAGCGGGAGGCAGGTACAATGAGCAGTTCTTC; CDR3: CASSKGLAGGRYNEQFF
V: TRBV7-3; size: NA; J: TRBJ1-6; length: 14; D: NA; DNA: TGTGCCAGCAGCCCCGAGGGGGGGCATTCACCCCTCCACTTT; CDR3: CASSPEGGHSPLHF